Shown below are 30 T cell receptor beta chains from a single sample sequenced in a study of CXCR3-negative and CXCR3-positive naive CD8 T cells. Via 5' RACE with UMI labels, TRB cDNA libraries were prepared. TCRdb re-called the 5' RACE reads; one entry per CDR3 protein, DNA not given. The listing contains about 40,000 distinct CDR3 sequences. Sequenced material: memory CD8+ T cells from blood. The receptors were sampled from a human donor in good health. Some clones in this sample may be carry-over from other donors' samples.

This chain links TRBV5-1 with TRBJ2-5. Germline loops: CDR1 SGHRS, CDR2 YFSETQ. This CDR3 is built from 15 residues. CDR3 loop: CASSLMQRGQETQYF.

V and J are TRBV6-6 and TRBJ2-2; absent DNA, TCRdb's TRBD2 call cannot be checked. The CDR3 contains 17 residues. Germline-derived CDR1 and CDR2 are MNHNY and SVGAGI (reference sequence). The CDR3 sequence: CASSYPTSGLNTGELFF.

This chain joins TRBV7-9 and TRBJ2-3; TCRdb outputs TRBD1, but without DNA this stays unchecked. This CDR3 is built from 15 residues. The germline gives CDR1 SEHNR, CDR2 FQNEAQ (reference sequence). The CDR3 region is CASSSFGGTTDTQYF.

V is TRBV29-1 and J is TRBJ1-1; TCRdb selects TRBD1, and the lack of DNA leaves this call unchecked. CDR1 and CDR2 (germline): SQVTM, ANQGSEA. This CDR3 comprises 13 residues. This chain's CDR3 is CSVGDRGDTEAFF.

The rearrangement uses TRBV28 and TRBJ1-2; TCRdb indicates TRBD1, and absent DNA this call remains unverified. The CDR3 extends over 14 amino acids. Germline V lookup: CDR1 MDHEN, CDR2 SYDVKM. CDR3 sequence reads: CASRPGQGSFGYTF.

This chain joins TRBV7-2 and TRBJ2-1; the D call from TCRdb, TRBD1, cannot be confirmed without DNA. Germline V gene lookup returns CDR1 SGHTA and CDR2 FQGNSA. This CDR3 has 13 amino acids. CDR3 loop: CASRGASYNEQFF. Full variable domain (missing parts from reference TRBV7-2 and TRBJ2-1): GAGVSQSPSNKVTEKGKDVELRCDPISGHTALYWYRQSLGQGLEFLIYFQGNSAPDKSGLPSDRFSAERTGGSVSTLTIQRTQQEDSAVYLCASRGASYNEQFFGPGTRLTVL.

The chain carries TRBV19 and TRBJ2-1; without DNA, the TCRdb call of TRBD2 cannot be checked. Germline CDR1 LNHDA, CDR2 SQIVND (reference sequence). CDR3 length equals 15 residues. The CDR3 spells CASSMRENINNEQFF. The complete variable domain, with remaining parts taken from reference TRBV19 and TRBJ2-1, reads DGGITQSPKYLFRKEGQNVTLSCEQNLNHDAMYWYRQDPGQGLRLIYYSQIVNDFQKGDIAEGYSVSREKKESFPLTVTSAQKNPTAFYLCASSMRENINNEQFFGPGTRLTVL.

This chain's CDR3 is CASSLELDNRGYTF. The rearrangement links TRBV7-9 to TRBJ1-2; TCRdb's D call of TRBD1 is untestable without DNA. This CDR3 region has 14 residues. The germline CDR1 and CDR2 sequences are SEHNR and FQNEAQ (reference sequence).

The chain links TRBV29-1 to TRBJ2-3; TCRdb's D call of TRBD2 is untestable without DNA. The CDR3 consists of 16 residues. From germline, CDR1 is SQVTM and CDR2 ANQGSEA. The CDR3 here is CSVPGLAGAPTDTQYF.

The CDR3 is CASSPGAGGRYNEQFF. The chain links TRBV7-3 to TRBJ2-1; TCRdb proposes TRBD1, but this gene call is untestable without DNA. The germline V gene encodes CDR1 SGHTA and CDR2 FQGTGA. The CDR3 runs to 16 residues. The full variable domain, completed using reference TRBV7-3 and TRBJ2-1, is GAGVSQTPSNKVTEKGKYVELRCDPISGHTALYWYRQSLGQGPEFLIYFQGTGAADDSGLPNDRFFAVRPEGSVSTLKIQRTERGDSAVYLCASSPGAGGRYNEQFFGPGTRLTVL.

V is TRBV2 and J is TRBJ2-1; checking the TCRdb D call of TRBD1 is not possible without DNA. Germline V gene data show CDR1 as SNHLY and CDR2 as FYNNEI. The CDR3 sequence is 14 residues long. The CDR3 protein is CASSDRGLYNEQFF. Full variable domain (remainder filled in from reference TRBV2 and TRBJ2-1): EPEVTQTPSHQVTQMGQEVILRCVPISNHLYFYWYRQILGQKVEFLVSFYNNEISEKSEIFDDQFSVERPDGSNFTLKIRSTKLEDSAMYFCASSDRGLYNEQFFGPGTRLTVL.

V usage is TRBV19 and J usage is TRBJ2-7; TCRdb calls TRBD2, which cannot be checked without DNA. This CDR3 region has 16 residues. Per the germline V gene, CDR1 is LNHDA and CDR2 is SQIVND (reference sequence). The CDR3 sequence is CASTPSGGGAVLEQYF.

The chain combines TRBV7-2 with TRBJ2-3; absent DNA, TCRdb's TRBD2 call cannot be checked. Germline V gene lookup returns CDR1 SGHTA and CDR2 FQGNSA. CDR3 size: 17 residues. CDR3 loop: CASSLDSTSGPTDTQYF.

V gene TRBV29-1 combines with J gene TRBJ2-7; checking the TCRdb D call of TRBD1 is not possible without DNA. The CDR3 covers 16 residues. Germline V gives CDR1 SQVTM, CDR2 ANQGSEA. The CDR3 sequence is CSVEGANRGYVGEQYF.

The rearrangement uses TRBV4-3 and TRBJ2-3; TCRdb's assignment of TRBD1 cannot be checked, as there is no DNA. This CDR3 is built from 15 residues. Germline V CDR1 and CDR2: LGHNA, YSLEER. CDR3 sequence: CASSQEVRAQAKQYF.

The chain links TRBV29-1 to TRBJ1-5; the D call of TRBD1 rests on TCRdb alone, since no DNA is present to check it. Germline CDR1 is SQVTM and CDR2 is ANQGSEA. This CDR3 contains 14 residues. The CDR3 loop reads CSVDPGTGDQPQHF.

V usage is TRBV7-9 and J usage is TRBJ2-2; TCRdb's D call of TRBD1 is untestable without DNA. The CDR3 sequence is 15 residues long. The V gene's germline CDR1 is SEHNR and CDR2 FQNEAQ (reference sequence). The chain's CDR3 is CASRPQGADTGELFF. Together with reference TRBV7-9 and TRBJ2-2, the CDR3 gives the full variable domain: DTGVSQNPRHKITKRGQNVTFRCDPISEHNRLYWYRQTLGQGPEFLTYFQNEAQLEKSRLLSDRFSAERPKGSFSTLEIQRTEQGDSAMYLCASRPQGADTGELFFGEGSRLTVL.

The rearrangement joins TRBV29-1 to TRBJ1-3; TCRdb reports TRBD1, a call that lacks DNA to check it against. CDR1 and CDR2 from the germline V gene are SQVTM and ANQGSEA. The CDR3 contains 15 residues. CDR3 sequence: CSVPLSGAAGNTIYF.

The V and J genes are TRBV7-7 and TRBJ2-7; the D call of TRBD2 rests on TCRdb alone, since no DNA is present to check it. The CDR3 runs to 14 residues. The germline CDR1 and CDR2 sequences are SSHAT and FNYEAQ (reference sequence). The CDR3 loop reads CASSLAVGLYEQYF.

The chain carries TRBV28 and TRBJ2-7; there is no DNA to check the TCRdb D call of TRBD2. Germline V gives CDR1 MDHEN, CDR2 SYDVKM. The CDR3 loop spans 13 amino acids. The CDR3 protein is CASSPTPPDEQYF.

This chain uses TRBV12-3 or TRBV12-4 with TRBJ2-7; TCRdb lists TRBD1, though no DNA is available to test this call. The CDR3 totals 17 residues. The CDR3 loop is CASSSLRGDRVDYEQYF.

The chain employs TRBV27 and TRBJ2-4. Germline assignment: CDR1 MNHEY and CDR2 SMNVEV (reference sequence). The CDR3 is 16 amino acids. CDR3 amino acids: CASGNETIPAKNIQYF.

The chain uses TRBV15 and TRBJ2-7; TCRdb selects TRBD1, and the lack of DNA leaves this call unchecked. Per the germline V gene, CDR1 is LNHNV and CDR2 is YYDKDF (reference sequence). This CDR3 region has 15 residues. CDR3 loop: CATSRDKGRVNEQYF. The full variable domain, in which reference TRBV15 and TRBJ2-7 provide the parts outside the CDR3, is DAMVIQNPRYQVTQFGKPVTLSCSQTLNHNVMYWYQQKSSQAPKLLFHYYDKDFNNEADTPDNFQSRRPNTSFCFLDIRSPGLGDTAMYLCATSRDKGRVNEQYFGPGTRLTVT.

V and J are TRBV28 and TRBJ2-7. Germline CDR1 reads MDHEN; CDR2 reads SYDVKM. The length of the CDR3 is 14 residues. The CDR3 spells CASRPSHNSYEQYF.

The rearrangement uses TRBV25-1 and TRBJ2-5; checking the TCRdb D call of TRBD1 is not possible without DNA. Germline V gives CDR1 MGHDK, CDR2 SYGVNS. The CDR3 length is 13 residues. Here the CDR3 reads CASSTGGQETQYF.

The chain recombines TRBV18 with TRBJ2-5; TCRdb's D call, TRBD1, is unchecked because there is no DNA. CDR1 is KGHSH and CDR2 is LQKENI in the germline V gene. The length of the CDR3 is 14 residues. This CDR3 is CASSLRTVEETQYF. The whole variable domain, remainder taken from reference TRBV18 and TRBJ2-5, is NAGVMQNPRHLVRRRGQEARLRCSPMKGHSHVYWYRQLPEEGLKFMVYLQKENIIDESGMPKERFSAEFPKEGPSILRIQQVVRGDSAAYFCASSLRTVEETQYFGPGTRLLVL.

The chain links TRBV5-1 to TRBJ2-7. The CDR3 is made up of 16 amino acids. CDR1 is SGHRS, CDR2 YFSETQ, per germline. The CDR3 is CASSLVVAPETYEQYF.

The chain couples TRBV20-1 to TRBJ1-2; without DNA, the TCRdb call of TRBD1 cannot be checked. Germline CDR1 DFQATT, CDR2 SNEGSKA (reference sequence). The CDR3 is made up of 12 amino acids. The CDR3 spells CSALDRDYGYTF.

The rearrangement joins TRBV29-1 to TRBJ1-2. Looked up from germline, CDR1 is SQVTM and CDR2 is ANQGSEA. The CDR3 runs 15 residues. CDR3 sequence reads: CSVAGGDGSNYGYTF.

The genes are TRBV4-1 and TRBJ2-3. Per germline, CDR1 MGHRA and CDR2 YSYEKL. This CDR3 comprises 12 residues. The CDR3 loop reads CASSQVSDTQYF.